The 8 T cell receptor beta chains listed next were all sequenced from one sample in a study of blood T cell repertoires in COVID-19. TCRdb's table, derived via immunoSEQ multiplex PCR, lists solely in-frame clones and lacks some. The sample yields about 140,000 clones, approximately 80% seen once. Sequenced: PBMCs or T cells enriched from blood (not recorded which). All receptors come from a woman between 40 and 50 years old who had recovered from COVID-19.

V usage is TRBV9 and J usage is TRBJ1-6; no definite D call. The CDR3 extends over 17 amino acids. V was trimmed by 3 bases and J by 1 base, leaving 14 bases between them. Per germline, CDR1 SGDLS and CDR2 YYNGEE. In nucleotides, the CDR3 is TGTGCCAGCAGCGCCGGGTCCCTGTTGTCCTATAATTCACCCCTCCACTTT. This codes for CASSAGSLLSYNSPLHF.

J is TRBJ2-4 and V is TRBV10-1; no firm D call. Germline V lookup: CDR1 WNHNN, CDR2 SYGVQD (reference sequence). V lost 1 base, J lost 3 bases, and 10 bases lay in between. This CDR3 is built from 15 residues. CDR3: CASSEFSLGKNIQYF. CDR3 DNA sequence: TGCGCCAGCAGTGAGTTCAGTCTTGGCAAAAACATTCAGTACTTC.

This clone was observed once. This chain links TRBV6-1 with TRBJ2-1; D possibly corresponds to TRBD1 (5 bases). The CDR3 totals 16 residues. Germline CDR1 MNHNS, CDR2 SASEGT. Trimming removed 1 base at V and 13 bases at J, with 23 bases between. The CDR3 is CASSEVEQVNILKQFF. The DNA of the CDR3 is TGTGCCAGCAGTGAAGTGGAACAGGTTAACATTCTCAAACAGTTCTTC.

The CDR3 sequence: CASRSSSGNTIYF. The CDR3 DNA sequence: TGTGCCAGCAGATCCAGCTCTGGAAACACCATATATTTT. The chain uses TRBV3-1 (or the pseudogene TRBV3-2) and TRBJ1-3, with unresolved D. There are 13 residues in the CDR3. CDR1 and CDR2 (germline): LGHDT, YNNKEL (reference sequence). Trimming shortened V by 6 bases and J by 0 bases, and 6 bases separated the two germline ends.

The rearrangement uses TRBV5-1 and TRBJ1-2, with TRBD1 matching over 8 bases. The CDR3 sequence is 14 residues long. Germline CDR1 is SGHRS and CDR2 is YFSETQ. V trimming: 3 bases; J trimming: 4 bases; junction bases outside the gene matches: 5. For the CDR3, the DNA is TGCGCCAGCAGCTCAGGACAGGGCTCCTATGGCTACACCTTC. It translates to CASSSGQGSYGYTF.

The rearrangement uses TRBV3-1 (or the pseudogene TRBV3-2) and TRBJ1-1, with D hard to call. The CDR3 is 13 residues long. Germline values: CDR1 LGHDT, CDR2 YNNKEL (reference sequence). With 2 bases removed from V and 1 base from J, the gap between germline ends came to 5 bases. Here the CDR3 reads CASSQNGNTEAFF. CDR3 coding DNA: TGTGCCAGCAGCCAAAACGGGAACACTGAAGCTTTCTTT.

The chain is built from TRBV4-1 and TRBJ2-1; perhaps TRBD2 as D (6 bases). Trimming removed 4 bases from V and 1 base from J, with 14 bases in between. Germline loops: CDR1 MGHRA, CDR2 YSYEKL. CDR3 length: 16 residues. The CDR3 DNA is TGCGCCAGCAGCCCGGTTGGGGGAGGATCCTACAATGAGCAGTTCTTC. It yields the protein CASSPVGGGSYNEQFF.

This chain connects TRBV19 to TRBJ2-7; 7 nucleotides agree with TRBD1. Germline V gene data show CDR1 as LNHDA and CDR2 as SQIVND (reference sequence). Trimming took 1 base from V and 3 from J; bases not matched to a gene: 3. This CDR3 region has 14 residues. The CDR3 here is CASSIGDSSYEQYF. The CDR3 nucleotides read TGTGCCAGTAGTATAGGGGACAGCAGCTACGAGCAGTACTTC.